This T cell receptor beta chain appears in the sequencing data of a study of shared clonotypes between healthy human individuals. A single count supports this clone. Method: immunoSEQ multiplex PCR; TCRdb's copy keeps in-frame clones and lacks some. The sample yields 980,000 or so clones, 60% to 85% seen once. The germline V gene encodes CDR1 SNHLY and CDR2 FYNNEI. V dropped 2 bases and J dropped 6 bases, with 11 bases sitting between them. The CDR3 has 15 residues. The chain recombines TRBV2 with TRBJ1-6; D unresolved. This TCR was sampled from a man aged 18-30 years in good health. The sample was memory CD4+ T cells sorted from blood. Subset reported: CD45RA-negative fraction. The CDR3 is CASSESSSANSPLHF. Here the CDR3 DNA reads TGTGCCAGCAGTGAAAGTAGTTCAGCTAATTCACCCCTCCACTTT.